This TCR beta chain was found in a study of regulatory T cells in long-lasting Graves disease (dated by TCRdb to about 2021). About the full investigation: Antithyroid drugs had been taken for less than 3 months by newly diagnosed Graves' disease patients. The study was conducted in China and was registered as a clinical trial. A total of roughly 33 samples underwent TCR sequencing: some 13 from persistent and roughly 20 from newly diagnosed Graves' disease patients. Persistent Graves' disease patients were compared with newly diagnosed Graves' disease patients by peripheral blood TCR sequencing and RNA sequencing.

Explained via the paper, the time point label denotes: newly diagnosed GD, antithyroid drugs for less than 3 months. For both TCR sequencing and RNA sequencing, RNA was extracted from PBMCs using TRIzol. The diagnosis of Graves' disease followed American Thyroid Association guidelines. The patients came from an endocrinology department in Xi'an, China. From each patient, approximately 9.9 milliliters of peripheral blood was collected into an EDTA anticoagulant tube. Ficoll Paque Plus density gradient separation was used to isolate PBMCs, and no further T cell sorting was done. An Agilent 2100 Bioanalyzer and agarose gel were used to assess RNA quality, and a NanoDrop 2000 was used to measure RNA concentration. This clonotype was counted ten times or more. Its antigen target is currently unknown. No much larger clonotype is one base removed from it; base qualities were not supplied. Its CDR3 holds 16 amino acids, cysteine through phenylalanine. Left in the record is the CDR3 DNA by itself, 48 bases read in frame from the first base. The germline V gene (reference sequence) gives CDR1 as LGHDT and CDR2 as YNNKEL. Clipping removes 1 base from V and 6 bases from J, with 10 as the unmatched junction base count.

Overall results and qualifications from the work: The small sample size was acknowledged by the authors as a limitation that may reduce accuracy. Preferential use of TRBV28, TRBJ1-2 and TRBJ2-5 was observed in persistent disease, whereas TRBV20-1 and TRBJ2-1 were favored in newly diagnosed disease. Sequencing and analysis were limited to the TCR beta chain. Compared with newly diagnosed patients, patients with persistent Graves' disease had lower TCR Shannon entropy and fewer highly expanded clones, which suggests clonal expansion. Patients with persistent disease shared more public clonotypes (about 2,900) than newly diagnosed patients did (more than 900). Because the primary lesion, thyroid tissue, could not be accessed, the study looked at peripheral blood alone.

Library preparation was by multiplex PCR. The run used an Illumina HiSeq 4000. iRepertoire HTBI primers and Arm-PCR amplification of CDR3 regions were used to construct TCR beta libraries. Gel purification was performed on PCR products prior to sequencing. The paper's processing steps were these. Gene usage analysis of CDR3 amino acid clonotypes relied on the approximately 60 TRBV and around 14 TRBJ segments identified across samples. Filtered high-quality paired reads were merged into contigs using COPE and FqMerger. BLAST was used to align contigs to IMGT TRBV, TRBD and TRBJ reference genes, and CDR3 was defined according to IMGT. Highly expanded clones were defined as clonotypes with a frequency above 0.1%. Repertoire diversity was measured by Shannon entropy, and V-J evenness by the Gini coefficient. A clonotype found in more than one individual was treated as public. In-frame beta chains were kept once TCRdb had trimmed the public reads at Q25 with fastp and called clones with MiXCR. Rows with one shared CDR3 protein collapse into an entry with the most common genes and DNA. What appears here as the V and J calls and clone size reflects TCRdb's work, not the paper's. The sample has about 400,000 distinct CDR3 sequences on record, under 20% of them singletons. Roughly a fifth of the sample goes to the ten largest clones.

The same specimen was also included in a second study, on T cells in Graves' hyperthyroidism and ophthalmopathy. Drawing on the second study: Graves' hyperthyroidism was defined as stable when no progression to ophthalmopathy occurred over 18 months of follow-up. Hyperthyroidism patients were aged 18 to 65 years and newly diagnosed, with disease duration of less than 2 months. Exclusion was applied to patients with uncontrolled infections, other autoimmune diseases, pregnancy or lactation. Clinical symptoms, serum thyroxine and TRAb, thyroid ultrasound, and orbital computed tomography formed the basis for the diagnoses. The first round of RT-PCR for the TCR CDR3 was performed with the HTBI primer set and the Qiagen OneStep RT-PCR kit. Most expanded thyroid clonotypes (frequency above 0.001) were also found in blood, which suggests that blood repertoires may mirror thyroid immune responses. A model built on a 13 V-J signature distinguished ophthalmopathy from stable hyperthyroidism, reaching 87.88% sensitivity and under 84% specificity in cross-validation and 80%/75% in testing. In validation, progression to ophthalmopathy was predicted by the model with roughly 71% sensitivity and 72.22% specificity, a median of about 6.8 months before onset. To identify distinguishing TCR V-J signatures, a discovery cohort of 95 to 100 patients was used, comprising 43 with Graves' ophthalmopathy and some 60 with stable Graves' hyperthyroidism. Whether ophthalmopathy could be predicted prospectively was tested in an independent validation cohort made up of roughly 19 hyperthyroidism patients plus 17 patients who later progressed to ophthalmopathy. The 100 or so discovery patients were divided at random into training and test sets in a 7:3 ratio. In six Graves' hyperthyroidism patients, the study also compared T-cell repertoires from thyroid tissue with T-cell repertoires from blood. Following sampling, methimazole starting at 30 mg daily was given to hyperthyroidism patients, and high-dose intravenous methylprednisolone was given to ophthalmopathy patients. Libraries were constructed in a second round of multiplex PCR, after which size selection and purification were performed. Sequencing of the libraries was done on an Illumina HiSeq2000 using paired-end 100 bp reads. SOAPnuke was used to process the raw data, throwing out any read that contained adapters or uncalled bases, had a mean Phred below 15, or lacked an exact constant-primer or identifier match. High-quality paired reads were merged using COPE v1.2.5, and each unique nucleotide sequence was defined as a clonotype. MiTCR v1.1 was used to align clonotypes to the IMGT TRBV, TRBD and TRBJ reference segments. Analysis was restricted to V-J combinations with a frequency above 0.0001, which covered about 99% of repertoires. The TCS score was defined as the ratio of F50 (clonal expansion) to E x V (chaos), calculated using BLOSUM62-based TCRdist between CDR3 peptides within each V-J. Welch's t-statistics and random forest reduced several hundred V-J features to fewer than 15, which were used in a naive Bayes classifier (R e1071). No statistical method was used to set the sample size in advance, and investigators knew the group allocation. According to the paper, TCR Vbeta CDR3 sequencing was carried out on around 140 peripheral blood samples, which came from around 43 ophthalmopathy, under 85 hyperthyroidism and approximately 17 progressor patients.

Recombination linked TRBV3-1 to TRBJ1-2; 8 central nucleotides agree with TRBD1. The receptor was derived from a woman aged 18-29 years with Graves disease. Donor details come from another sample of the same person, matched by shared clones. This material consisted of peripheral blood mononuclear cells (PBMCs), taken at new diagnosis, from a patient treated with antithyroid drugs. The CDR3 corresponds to CASSQGSQGARNGYTF. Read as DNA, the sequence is TGTGCCAGCAGCCAAGGTTCCCAGGGGGCTAGGAATGGCTACACCTTC.